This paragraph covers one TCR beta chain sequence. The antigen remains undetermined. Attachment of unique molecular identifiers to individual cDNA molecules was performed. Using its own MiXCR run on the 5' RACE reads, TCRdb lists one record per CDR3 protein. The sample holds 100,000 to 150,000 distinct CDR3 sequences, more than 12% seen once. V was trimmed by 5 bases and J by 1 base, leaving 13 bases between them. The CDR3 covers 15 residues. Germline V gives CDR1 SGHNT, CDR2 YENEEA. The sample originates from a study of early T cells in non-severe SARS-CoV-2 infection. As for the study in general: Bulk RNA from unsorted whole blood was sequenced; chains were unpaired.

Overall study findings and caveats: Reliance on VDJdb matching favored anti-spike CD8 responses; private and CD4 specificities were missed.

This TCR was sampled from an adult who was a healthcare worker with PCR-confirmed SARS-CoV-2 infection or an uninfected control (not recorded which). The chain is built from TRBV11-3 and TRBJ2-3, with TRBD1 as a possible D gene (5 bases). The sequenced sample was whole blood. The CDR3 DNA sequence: TGTGCCAGCAGCCCCCAAGGGGTCCGCACAGATACGCAGTATTTT. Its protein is CASSPQGVRTDTQYF.